This record looks at one T cell receptor (beta chain) sequence and its context. This clonotype was counted many times. This clone's antigen is unknown. No base-level quality is on record; no much larger clone is a single base apart. The source of the sample is a study of molecular identifiers for immune sequencing clone quantification (dated by TCRdb to 2016 to 2019). Notes on the research overall: For a replicate experiment, RNA from roughly 20,000 or 100,000 naive CD8 T cells was divided into five aliquots, and four of the five aliquots were sequenced. The study was a methods study using CD8 T cells to benchmark molecular-identifier clustering-based TCR repertoire sequencing (MIDCIRS) and TCR RNA copy counting. General findings and caveats noted by the study authors: Modeling gave around 3 recovered TCR RNA copies per cell versus 8 to 10 by digital PCR, implying approximately 30% capture efficiency. The naive libraries included spiked-in Jurkat TCR RNA (roughly ten copies' worth), and this Jurkat TCR RNA is not part of the donor repertoire. Highly expanded clone sizes could be underestimated because identical TCR molecules may share a barcode. In CMV-specific effector cells, clones with more than 20 RNA copies contained over 98% of molecules, whereas in naive cells such clones contained under 1% of molecules. Spiked-in Jurkat TCR RNA equal to a single cell's worth was reported to be detectable even within one million naive CD8 T cells. Without barcode sub-clustering, chimeric consensus sequences inflated TCR diversity; chimeras reached as high as 47%.

Libraries of naive CD8 T cells were built from about 21,000 to 970,000 sorted cells, with 10%, 30% or 50% of the purified RNA used. On a BD FACSAria II, naive CD8 T cells were FACS-sorted as CD8+CD4-CCR7+CD45RA+ and collected into RLT Plus buffer. To test detection sensitivity, Jurkat RNA equivalent to about eleven TCR copies was spiked into samples of about 19,000-1,100,000 naive CD8 T cells. Enrichment of CD8 T cells was performed with RosetteSep CD8+ T Cell Enrichment Cocktail and Ficoll-Paque, after which ACK red cell lysis was carried out. V is reduced by 1 base and J by 3 bases, leaving a spacing of 19 bases between them. Taken from the germline V gene, the CDR1 and CDR2 loops are KGHSH and LQKENI. The CDR3 measures 17 amino acids from cysteine to phenylalanine. Of the read, only the CDR3 DNA is kept; its 51 bases are in frame from base 1. The method was PCR. Data came from a NextSeq 500. Preparation of bulk TCR libraries followed a previously described approach, with the TCR primers listed in Table S5. Purification of total RNA was performed with the Qiagen AllPrep DNA/RNA kit. Before any analysis, reads coming from multiple sequencing runs of the same library were combined into one pool. For the original study's pipeline: Reads were retained only if their TCR constant sequence matched exactly, and those retained reads were trimmed to 150 nt and grouped according to their 12-nt molecular barcodes. Reads inside each barcode group were sub-clustered using a 15% Levenshtein threshold, and a quality-weighted consensus sequence was constructed for each RNA molecule. Non-functional sequences were filtered out, along with any lower-count sequence sitting one edit away from another sequence. Based on fitting two negative binomial distributions, any barcode sub-cluster with under 20% of the maximum read count was discarded. Using fastp trimming at Q25 and MiXCR clonotype assembly, TCRdb reanalyzed the public sequencing data and kept in-frame beta chains. Entries are consolidated by CDR3 protein sequence, retaining the most common genes and DNA. In this record, the V and J calls reflect TCRdb's handling and not the investigators' own analysis. Here the sample has some 91,000 distinct CDR3 sequences; 20% to 30% occur a single time. Roughly 1% of the sample lies in the top ten.

The receptor chain draws on TRBV18 and TRBJ2-7; no D gene call is confident. The sequence derives from a human donor in good health. Some libraries in this study had Jurkat cell RNA spiked in. Sequences were obtained from naive CD8+ T cells from blood, with Jurkat cell RNA spiked in. The cell subset or site label here, explained by the study, means: FACS-sorted CD8+CD4-CCR7+CD45RA+ naive T cells. The CDR3 loop reads CASSPREGSINFYEQYF. The sequenced DNA: TGTGCCAGCTCACCACGGGAAGGGTCGATCAACTTCTACGAGCAGTACTTC.